This T cell receptor beta chain came from a study of regulatory T cells in long-lasting Graves disease. Background on the study: In persistent Graves' disease, antithyroid drugs had been taken for over 5 years and TSH receptor antibodies stayed positive.

The germline gives CDR1 SNHLY, CDR2 FYNNEI. The CDR3 is 15 amino acids. The ends lost 6 bases at V and 5 bases at J; junction bases unmatched: 7. The TCR beta library used iRepertoire HTBI primers with Arm-PCR amplification of CDR3. TCRdb fed the multiplex PCR reads into MiXCR, producing one record per CDR3 protein. The table has approximately 400,000 distinct CDR3 sequences, under 25% seen once. A few counts support this clonotype. The antigen is not known. Described time point: persistent/refractory GD, antithyroid drugs over 5 years with positive TRAb. Construction of the TCR library relied on RNA isolated from PBMCs. Findings of the study overall: Persistent disease was associated with favored TRBV28 usage and with favored use of TRBJ1-2 and TRBJ2-5.

Sample: peripheral blood mononuclear cells (PBMCs), taken when the disease was refractory, from a patient treated with antithyroid drugs. The V gene is TRBV2, the J gene TRBJ2-2; 9 nucleotides align to TRBD2. This sequence was found in a female donor with Graves disease. Written as DNA, the CDR3 is TGTGCCAGCAGATTAGCGGGAGTGGGGACCGGGGAGCTGTTTTTT. Its translation is CASRLAGVGTGELFF.